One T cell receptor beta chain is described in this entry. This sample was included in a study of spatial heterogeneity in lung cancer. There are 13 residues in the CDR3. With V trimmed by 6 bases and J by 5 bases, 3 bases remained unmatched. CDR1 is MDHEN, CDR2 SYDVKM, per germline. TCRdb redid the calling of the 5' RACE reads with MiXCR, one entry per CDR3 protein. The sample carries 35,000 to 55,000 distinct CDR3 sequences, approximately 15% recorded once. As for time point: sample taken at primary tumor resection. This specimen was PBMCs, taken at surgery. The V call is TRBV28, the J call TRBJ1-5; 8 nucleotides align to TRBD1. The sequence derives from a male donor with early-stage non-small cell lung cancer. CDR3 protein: CASRGQGDQPQHF. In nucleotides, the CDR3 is TGTGCCAGCAGAGGACAGGGAGATCAGCCCCAGCATTTT. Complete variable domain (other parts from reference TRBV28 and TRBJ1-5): DVKVTQSSRYLVKRTGEKVFLECVQDMDHENMFWYRQDPGLGLRLIYFSYDVKMKEKGDIPEGYSVSREKKERFSLILESASTNQTSMYLCASRGQGDQPQHFGDGTRLSIL.